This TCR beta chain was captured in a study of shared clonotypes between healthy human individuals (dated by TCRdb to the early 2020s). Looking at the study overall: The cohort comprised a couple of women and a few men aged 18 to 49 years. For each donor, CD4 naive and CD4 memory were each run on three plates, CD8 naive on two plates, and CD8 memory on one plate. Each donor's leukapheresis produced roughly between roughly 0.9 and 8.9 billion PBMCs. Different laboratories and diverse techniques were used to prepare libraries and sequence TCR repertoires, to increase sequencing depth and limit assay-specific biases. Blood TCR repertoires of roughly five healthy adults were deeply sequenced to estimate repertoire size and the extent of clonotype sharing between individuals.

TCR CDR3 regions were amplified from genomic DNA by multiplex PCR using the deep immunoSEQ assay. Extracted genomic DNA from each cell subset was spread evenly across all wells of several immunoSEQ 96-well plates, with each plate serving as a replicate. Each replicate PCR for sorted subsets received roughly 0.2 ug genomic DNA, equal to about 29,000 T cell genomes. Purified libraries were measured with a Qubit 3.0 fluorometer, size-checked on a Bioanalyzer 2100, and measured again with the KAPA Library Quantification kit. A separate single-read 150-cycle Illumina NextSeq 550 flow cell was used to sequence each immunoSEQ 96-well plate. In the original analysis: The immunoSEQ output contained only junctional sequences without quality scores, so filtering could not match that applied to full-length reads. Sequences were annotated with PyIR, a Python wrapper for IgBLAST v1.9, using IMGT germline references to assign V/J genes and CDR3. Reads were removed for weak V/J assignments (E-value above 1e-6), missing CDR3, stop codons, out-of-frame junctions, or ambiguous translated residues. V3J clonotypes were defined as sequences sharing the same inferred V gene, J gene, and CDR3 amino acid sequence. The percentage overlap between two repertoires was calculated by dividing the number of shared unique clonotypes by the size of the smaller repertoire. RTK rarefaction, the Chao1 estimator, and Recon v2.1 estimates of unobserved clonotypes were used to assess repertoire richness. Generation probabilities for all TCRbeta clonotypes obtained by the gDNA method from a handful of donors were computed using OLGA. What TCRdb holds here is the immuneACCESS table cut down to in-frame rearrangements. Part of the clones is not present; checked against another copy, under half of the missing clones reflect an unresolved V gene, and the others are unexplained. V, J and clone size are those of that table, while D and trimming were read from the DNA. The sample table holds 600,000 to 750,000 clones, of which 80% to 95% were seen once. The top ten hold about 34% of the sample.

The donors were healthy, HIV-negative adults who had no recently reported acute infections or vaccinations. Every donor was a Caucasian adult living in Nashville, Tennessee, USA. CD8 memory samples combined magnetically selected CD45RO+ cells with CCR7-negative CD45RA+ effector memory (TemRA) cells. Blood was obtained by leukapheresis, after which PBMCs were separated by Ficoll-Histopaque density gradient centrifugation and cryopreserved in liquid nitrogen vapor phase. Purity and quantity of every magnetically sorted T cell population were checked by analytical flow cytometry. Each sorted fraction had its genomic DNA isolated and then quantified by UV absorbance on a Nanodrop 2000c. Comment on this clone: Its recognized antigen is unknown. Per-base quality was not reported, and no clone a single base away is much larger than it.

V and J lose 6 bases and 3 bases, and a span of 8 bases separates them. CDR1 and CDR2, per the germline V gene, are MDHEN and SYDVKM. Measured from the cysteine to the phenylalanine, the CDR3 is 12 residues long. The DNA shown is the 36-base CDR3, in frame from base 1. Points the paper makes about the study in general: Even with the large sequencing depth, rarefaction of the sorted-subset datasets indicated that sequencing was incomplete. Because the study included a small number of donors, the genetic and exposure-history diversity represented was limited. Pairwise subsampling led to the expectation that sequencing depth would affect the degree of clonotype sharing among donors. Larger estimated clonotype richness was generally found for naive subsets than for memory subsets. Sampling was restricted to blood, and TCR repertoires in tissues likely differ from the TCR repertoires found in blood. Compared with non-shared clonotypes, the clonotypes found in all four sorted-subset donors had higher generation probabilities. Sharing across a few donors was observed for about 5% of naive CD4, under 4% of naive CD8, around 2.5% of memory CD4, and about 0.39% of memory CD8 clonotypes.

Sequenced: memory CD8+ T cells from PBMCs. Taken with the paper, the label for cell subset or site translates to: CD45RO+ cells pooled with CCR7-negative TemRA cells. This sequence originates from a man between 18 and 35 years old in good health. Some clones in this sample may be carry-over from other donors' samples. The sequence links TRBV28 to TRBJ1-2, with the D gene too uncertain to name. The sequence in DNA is TGTGCCAGCAGCGCCGTGGACTATGGCTACACCTTC. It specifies CASSAVDYGYTF.